This T cell receptor (beta chain) stems from a study of T cells in Graves' hyperthyroidism and ophthalmopathy. Notes on the study in general: Blood also showed most of the thyroid clonotypes that were expanded above 0.001.

This clonotype showed up just a few times. Its target is unknown. The V and J ends lost 1 base and 4 bases, in that order; junction bases with no gene match: 6. This CDR3 region has 15 residues. RNA transcripts yielded amplified TCR beta CDR3 regions. TCR CDR3 underwent first-round RT-PCR with the HTBI primer set. In TCRdb, the multiplex PCR reads were re-called with MiXCR into one record per CDR3 protein. The sample lists around 520,000 distinct CDR3 sequences, approximately 24% occurring once. Sequencing was performed on blood. V gene TRBV12-3 or TRBV12-4 combines with J gene TRBJ1-1, with TRBD1 identical over 7 bases. The TCR originated in a woman in her 30s with Graves' ophthalmopathy. CDR3 sequence: CASSLGQGFSTEAFF. The CDR3, as DNA: TGTGCCAGCAGTTTAGGACAGGGATTTAGCACTGAAGCTTTCTTT.